Following are 11 T cell receptor beta chains from one sample sequenced in a study of control samples from healthy donors and cancer patients. Some clones are missing from TCRdb's copy, which holds only in-frame ones; the method was immunoSEQ multiplex PCR. This sample carries 50,000 or so clones, just over 85% of them seen once, and the ten largest clones take roughly 2.8%. The sequencing sample was made of PBMCs. The receptors here all came from a woman aged 45-65 years with lung cancer.

V and J are TRBV29-1 and TRBJ1-1; the D gene is possibly TRBD1 (5 bases). CDR1 and CDR2 from the germline V gene are SQVTM and ANQGSEA. The V end lost 7 bases, the J end lost 0 bases, and 18 bases lay between the germline ends. The CDR3 covers 15 residues. The CDR3 loop is CSALGTGLMNTEAFF. CDR3 coding DNA: TGCAGCGCCCTAGGGACGGGTCTTATGAACACTGAAGCTTTCTTT.

The genes are TRBV27 and TRBJ1-1, with 9 bases fitting TRBD1. The trim removed 4 bases at V and 1 base at J, leaving 1 base unmatched. This CDR3 has 14 residues. Germline CDR1 reads MNHEY; CDR2 reads SMNVEV (reference sequence). The CDR3 protein is CASSSDRGNTEAFF. In DNA, the CDR3 is TGTGCCAGCAGTTCGGACAGGGGGAACACTGAAGCTTTCTTT.

The chain uses TRBV30 and TRBJ1-2; no clear D. Germline CDR1 reads GTSNPN; CDR2 reads SVGIG (reference sequence). Between the trimmed V and J ends, which lost 1 base and 3 bases, there was a span of 9 bases. This CDR3 has 13 residues. This chain's CDR3 is CAWSAMIYYGYTF. Written as DNA, the CDR3 is TGTGCCTGGAGTGCGATGATATACTATGGCTACACCTTC.

The chain has TRBV4-1 and TRBJ1-1; no reliable D call. Germline lookup yields CDR1 MGHRA and CDR2 YSYEKL. Trimming shortened V by 1 base and J by 0 bases, and 9 bases separated the two germline ends. The CDR3 spans 15 residues. In DNA, the CDR3 is TGCGCCAGCAGCCAAGGTCCGACACTGAACACTGAAGCTTTCTTT. Its protein product is CASSQGPTLNTEAFF.

V and J are TRBV7-8 and TRBJ2-7, with 15 positions matching TRBD2. Trimming removed 3 bases from V and 5 bases from J; junction bases left unmatched: 8. The germline V gene has CDR1 SGHVS and CDR2 FQNEAQ. The CDR3 runs to 17 residues. This CDR3 reads CASSLGLAGGLVHEQYF. The CDR3 coding sequence is TGTGCCAGCAGCTTGGGACTAGCGGGGGGCCTAGTCCACGAGCAGTACTTC.

The rearrangement links TRBV20-1 to TRBJ1-2; D might be TRBD1 (6 bases). The germline V gene encodes CDR1 DFQATT and CDR2 SNEGSKA (reference sequence). The V end was cut by 2 bases, the J end by 8 bases, with 9 bases between. The CDR3 runs to 11 residues. For the CDR3, the DNA is TGCAGTGCTAGAAACAGGGTCGGCTACACCTTC. It specifies CSARNRVGYTF.

V is TRBV19 and J is TRBJ2-1, with 11 bases that match TRBD1. V dropped 4 bases and J dropped 6; count of bases not matched to a gene: 5. CDR3 length equals 15 residues. Germline CDR1 reads LNHDA; CDR2 reads SQIVND (reference sequence). This chain's CDR3 is CASSTRTGGRNEQFF. As DNA, the CDR3 is TGTGCCAGTAGTACTCGGACAGGGGGCCGCAATGAGCAGTTCTTC.

V usage is TRBV3-1 (or the pseudogene TRBV3-2) and J usage is TRBJ2-7, with no clear D. Between the trimmed V and J ends, which lost 0 bases and 0 bases, there was a span of 6 bases. The germline V gene has CDR1 LGHDT and CDR2 YNNKEL (reference sequence). CDR3 length: 14 amino acids. Here the CDR3 DNA reads TGTGCCAGCAGCCAAGAAGGAACCTCCTACGAGCAGTACTTC. Translation: CASSQEGTSYEQYF.

The rearrangement uses TRBV2 and TRBJ2-1; 7 bases are a match to TRBD2. The CDR3 sequence is 16 residues long. V gave up 7 bases and J gave up 2 bases; unmatched junction bases: 11. Germline lookup yields CDR1 SNHLY and CDR2 FYNNEI. DNA of the CDR3: TGTGCCAGCACCAGGGCCCTAGCGGAACCCTACAATGAGCAGTTCTTC. Translating it yields CASTRALAEPYNEQFF.

The table lists this clone with a count of one. V usage is TRBV6-4 and J usage is TRBJ2-2, with D tentatively TRBD1 or TRBD2 (5 bases each). Germline CDR1 reads MRHNA; CDR2 reads SNTAGT. The CDR3 is 16 residues long. Trimming pared 6 bases from V and 2 bases from J, leaving 16 bases between. The DNA for the CDR3 is TGTGCCAGCAGCGAGGTTGGGACGGCTAACACCGGGGAGCTGTTTTTT. Translating gives CASSEVGTANTGELFF.

The V gene is TRBV6-5, the J gene TRBJ1-2, with 7 bases fitting TRBD1. The length of the CDR3 is 16 residues. The germline V gene encodes CDR1 MNHEY and CDR2 SVGAGI. With 2 bases clipped from V and 2 bases from J, the junction kept 8 bases outside the gene matches. The CDR3 nucleotides read TGTGCCAGCAGTTACGACGGGACAGCGCCGAACTATGGCTACACCTTC. Encoded protein: CASSYDGTAPNYGYTF.